This T cell receptor (beta chain) was observed in a study of OX40 agonist ivuxolimab in advanced cancers. Study-wide background: Partial responses occurred in three patients (one hepatocellular carcinoma, two cutaneous melanoma). Study-wide points: People who partly responded at 0.1-3.0 mg/kg had some of the least clonal expansion seen.

Concerning this clone: The antigen is not known.

The protocol was immunoSEQ multiplex PCR, while the TCRdb copy is restricted to in-frame clones and leaves out a portion. The repertoire holds under 20,000 clones, with more than 75% as singletons. The V end was cut by 3 bases, the J end by 4 bases, with 7 bases between. Germline lookup yields CDR1 LNHDA and CDR2 SQIVND (reference sequence). The CDR3 totals 13 residues. Sequenced material: CD4+ or CD8+ T cells sorted from blood, taken in a trial of the OX40 agonist ivuxolimab. This chain connects TRBV19 to TRBJ2-1, with D unresolved. The sequence derives from an adult with an advanced solid tumor such as melanoma, head and neck, liver or kidney cancer. CDR3 amino acids: CASSISGYNEQFF. DNA for the CDR3: TGTGCCAGTAGTATTTCCGGGTACAATGAGCAGTTCTTC.